Below are 10 T cell receptor beta chains sequenced from a single sample in a study of a mutant IDH1 vaccine in newly diagnosed glioma. Time point indicated: week 35, safety follow-up. Alongside topical imiquimod, each dose of vaccine comprised 300 ug of mutant IDH1 20-mer peptide. For these receptors, no antigen is known. Sequencing used immunoSEQ multiplex PCR; TCRdb keeps in-frame clones, though not all of them. The sample shows around 50,000 clones, 88% of them seen only once. Sample: PBMCs, taken from a glioma patient whose treatment included an IDH1 peptide vaccine. The source of these receptors is a woman aged 40 to 50 with glioma.

The gene calls are TRBV9 and TRBJ2-5, with no clear D. V dropped 1 base and J dropped 5 bases, with 12 bases sitting between them. The germline V gene encodes CDR1 SGDLS and CDR2 YYNGEE. This CDR3 is built from 14 residues. CDR3 in amino acids: CASSVRAGMETQYF. Written as DNA, the CDR3 is TGTGCCAGCAGCGTAAGGGCTGGGATGGAGACCCAGTACTTC. The full variable domain, in which reference TRBV9 and TRBJ2-5 provide the parts outside the CDR3, is DSGVTQTPKHLITATGQRVTLRCSPRSGDLSVYWYQQSLDQGLQFLIQYYNGEERAKGNILERFSAQQFPDLHSELNLSSLELGDSALYFCASSVRAGMETQYFGPGTRLLVL.

This clone was observed once. This rearrangement joins TRBV29-1 to TRBJ2-1; 7 bases map to TRBD1. The V gene end was trimmed by 6 bases and the J gene end by 2 bases; junction bases not matched to a gene: 10. Germline CDR1 SQVTM, CDR2 ANQGSEA. The CDR3 has 15 amino acids. This chain's CDR3 is CSVGQARGPYNEQFF. CDR3 DNA sequence: TGCAGCGTCGGACAGGCCCGAGGTCCCTACAATGAGCAGTTCTTC.

The V gene is TRBV30, the J gene TRBJ1-4; 7 positions agree with TRBD1. The V and J ends lost 0 bases and 6 bases, in that order; junction bases with no gene match: 7. Looked up from germline, CDR1 is GTSNPN and CDR2 is SVGIG (reference sequence). CDR3 length: 15 residues. The CDR3 DNA follows: TGTGCCTGGAGTGTAGGCGCAGGGGGGTATGAAAAACTGTTTTTT. Translated, it gives CAWSVGAGGYEKLFF.

This sequence joins TRBV10-1 and TRBJ2-1; TRBD2 might be the D (5 bases). Deletions cut 3 bases from V and 7 bases from J, with 16 bases between. Looked up from germline, CDR1 is WNHNN and CDR2 is SYGVQD (reference sequence). The CDR3 length is 15 residues. The CDR3 DNA reads as TGCGCCAGCAGTGAAGGTGGGAGAAGTCGGAATGAGCAGTTCTTC. This sequence encodes CASSEGGRSRNEQFF.

The chain recombines TRBV7-8 with TRBJ2-7, with D possibly matching TRBD2 (7 bases). Trimming removed 5 bases at V and 3 bases at J, with 14 bases between. In germline, CDR1 is SGHVS, CDR2 FQNEAQ. The CDR3 is 14 residues long. CDR3 coding DNA: TGTGCCAGCAGCCCCACCGGGGGGCTCTACGAGCAGTACTTC. Its protein product is CASSPTGGLYEQYF.

The chain uses TRBV5-6 and TRBJ2-3; tentatively, D is TRBD2 (6 bases). Between the trimmed V and J ends, which lost 3 bases and 3 bases, there was a span of 14 bases. The CDR3 contains 15 residues. Germline-derived CDR1 and CDR2 are SGHDT and YYEEEE. The CDR3 is CASSSPGGATDTQYF. CDR3 in DNA: TGTGCCAGCAGCTCCCCCGGCGGGGCAACAGATACGCAGTATTTT. The full variable domain, completed using reference TRBV5-6 and TRBJ2-3, is DAGVTQSPTHLIKTRGQQVTLRCSPKSGHDTVSWYQQALGQGPQFIFQYYEEEERQRGNFPDRFSGHQFPNYSSELNVNALLLGDSALYLCASSSPGGATDTQYFGPGTRLTVL.

This clone was seen a handful of times. V is TRBV19 and J is TRBJ2-2, with TRBD2 matching over 8 bases. This CDR3 comprises 14 residues. Germline V CDR1 and CDR2: LNHDA, SQIVND (reference sequence). V dropped 8 bases and J dropped 4; count of bases not matched to a gene: 6. CDR3 bases: TGTGCCAGTCAGAGCGGGAGACTCACCGGGGAGCTGTTTTTT. Its translation: CASQSGRLTGELFF.

V usage is TRBV4-3 and J usage is TRBJ2-3, with 8 bases aligning to TRBD2. Germline CDR1 and CDR2: LGHNA and YSLEER. J lost 0 bases, V lost 3 bases, and 8 bases had no gene match. The CDR3 has 17 residues. This chain's CDR3 is CASSHGSSGLSTDTQYF. In DNA, the CDR3 is TGCGCCAGCAGCCATGGTTCTAGCGGGCTAAGCACAGATACGCAGTATTTT.

V is TRBV6-6 and J is TRBJ2-7; D possibly corresponds to TRBD1 (6 bases). Germline CDR1 is MNHNY and CDR2 is SVGAGI (reference sequence). The CDR3 has 12 residues. V was pared by 6 bases and J by 6 bases, with 12 bases between. CDR3 nucleotide sequence: TGTGCCAGCAGCCCAGGGGCTCTCGAGCAGTACTTC. This codes for CASSPGALEQYF.

The gene calls are TRBV7-8 and TRBJ1-2; D might be TRBD1 (5 bases). V was pared by 1 base and J by 5 bases, with 8 bases between. This CDR3 contains 13 residues. Germline V gene sequence: CDR1 SGHVS, CDR2 FQNEAQ. CDR3 amino acids: CASSLGRGYGYTF. In DNA form, the CDR3 reads TGTGCCAGCAGCTTAGGACGGGGGTATGGCTACACCTTC.